The TCR beta chain under discussion was sequenced for a study of blood T cells in healthy people across ages. Combining a sample-barcoded 5' primer with a J-beta primer mix, a second PCR ran for roughly 7 to 11 cycles. In TCRdb, the 5' RACE reads were re-called with MiXCR into one record per CDR3 protein. The sample has some 1.4 million distinct CDR3 sequences, roughly 40% seen once; the top ten hold 7.9%. This clonotype has just a few counts. This CDR3 has 13 residues. Germline CDR1 reads MNHEY; CDR2 reads SMNVEV (reference sequence). V was clipped by 4 bases and J by 8 bases; unmatched bases: 5. This rearrangement joins TRBV27 to TRBJ1-2; 9 bases map to TRBD1. This receptor was identified in a woman aged 18-35 years in good health. The sample taken for sequencing was blood. Here the CDR3 reads CASSSGQGRGYTF. As DNA, the CDR3 is TGTGCCAGCAGTTCCGGACAGGGGAGAGGCTACACCTTC.